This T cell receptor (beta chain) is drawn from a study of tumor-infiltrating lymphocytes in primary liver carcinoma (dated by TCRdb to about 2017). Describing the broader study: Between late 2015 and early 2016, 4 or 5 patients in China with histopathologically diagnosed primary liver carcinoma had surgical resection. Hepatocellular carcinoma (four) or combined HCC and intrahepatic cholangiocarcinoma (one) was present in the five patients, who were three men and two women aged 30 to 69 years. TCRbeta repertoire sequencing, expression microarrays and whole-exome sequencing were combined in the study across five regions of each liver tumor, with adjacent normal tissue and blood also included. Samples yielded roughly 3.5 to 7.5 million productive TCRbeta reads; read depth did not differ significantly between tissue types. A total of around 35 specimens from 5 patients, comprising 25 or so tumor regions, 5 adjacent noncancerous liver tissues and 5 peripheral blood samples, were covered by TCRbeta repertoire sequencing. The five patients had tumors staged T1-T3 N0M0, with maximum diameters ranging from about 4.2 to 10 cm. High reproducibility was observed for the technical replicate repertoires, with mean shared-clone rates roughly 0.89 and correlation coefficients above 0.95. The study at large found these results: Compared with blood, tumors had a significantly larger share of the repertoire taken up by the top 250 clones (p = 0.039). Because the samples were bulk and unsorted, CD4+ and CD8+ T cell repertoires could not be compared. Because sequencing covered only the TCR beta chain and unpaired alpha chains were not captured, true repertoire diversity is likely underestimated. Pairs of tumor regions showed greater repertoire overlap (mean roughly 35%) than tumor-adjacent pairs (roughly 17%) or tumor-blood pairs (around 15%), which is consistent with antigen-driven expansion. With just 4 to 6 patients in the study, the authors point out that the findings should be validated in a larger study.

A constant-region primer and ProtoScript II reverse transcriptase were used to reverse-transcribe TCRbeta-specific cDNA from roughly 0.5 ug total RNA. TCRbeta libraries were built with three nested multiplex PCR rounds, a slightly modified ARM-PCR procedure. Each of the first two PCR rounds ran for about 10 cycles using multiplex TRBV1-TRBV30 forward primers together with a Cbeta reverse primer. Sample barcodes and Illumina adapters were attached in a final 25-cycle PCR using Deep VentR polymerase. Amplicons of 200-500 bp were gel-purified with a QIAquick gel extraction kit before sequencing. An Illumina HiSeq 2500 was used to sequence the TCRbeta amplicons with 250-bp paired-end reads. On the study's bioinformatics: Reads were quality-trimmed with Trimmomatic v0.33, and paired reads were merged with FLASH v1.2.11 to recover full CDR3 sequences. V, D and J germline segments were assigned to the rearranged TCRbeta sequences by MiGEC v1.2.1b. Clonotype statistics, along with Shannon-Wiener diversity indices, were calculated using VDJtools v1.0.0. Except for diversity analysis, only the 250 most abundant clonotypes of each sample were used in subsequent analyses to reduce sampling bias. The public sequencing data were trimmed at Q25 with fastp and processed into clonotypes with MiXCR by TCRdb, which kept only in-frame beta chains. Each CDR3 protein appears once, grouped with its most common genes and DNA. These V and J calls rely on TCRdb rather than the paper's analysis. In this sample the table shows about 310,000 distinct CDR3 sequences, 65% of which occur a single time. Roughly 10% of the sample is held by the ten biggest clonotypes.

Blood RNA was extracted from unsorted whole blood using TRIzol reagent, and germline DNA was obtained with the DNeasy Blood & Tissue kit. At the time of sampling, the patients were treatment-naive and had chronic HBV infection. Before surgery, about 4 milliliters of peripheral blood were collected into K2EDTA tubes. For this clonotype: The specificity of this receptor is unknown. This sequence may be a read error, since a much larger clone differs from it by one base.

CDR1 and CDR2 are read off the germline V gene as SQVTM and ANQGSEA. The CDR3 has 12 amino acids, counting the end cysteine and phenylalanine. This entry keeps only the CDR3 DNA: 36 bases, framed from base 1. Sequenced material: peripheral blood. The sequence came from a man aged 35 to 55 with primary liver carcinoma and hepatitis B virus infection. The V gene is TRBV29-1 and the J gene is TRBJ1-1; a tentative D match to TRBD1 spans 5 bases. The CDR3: CSAGLMKTEAFF. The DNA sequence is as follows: TGCAGCGCGGGACTCATGAAGACTGAAGCTTTCTTT.